These 27 T cell receptor beta chains share one sample of origin, sequenced in a study of blood T cell repertoires in COVID-19. Repertoires were generated with immunoSEQ multiplex PCR, while TCRdb's copy carries only in-frame clones and drops some. This sample carries roughly 380,000 clones, approximately 87% of them seen once, and the ten largest clones take around 1.3%. Sequenced material: PBMCs or T cells enriched from blood (not recorded which). These receptors came from a man aged 30 to 45 who had recovered from COVID-19.

This chain connects TRBV10-1 to TRBJ2-1; D may be TRBD1 (5 bases). Germline V gives CDR1 WNHNN, CDR2 SYGVQD (reference sequence). The CDR3 spans 14 residues. Trimming took off 5 bases at V and 4 bases at J, with 12 bases between the two ends. The chain's CDR3 is CASSNTGAYNEQFF. CDR3 coding DNA: TGCGCCAGCAGTAATACTGGGGCGTACAATGAGCAGTTCTTC.

V usage is TRBV5-1 and J usage is TRBJ1-6; 7 bases fit TRBD1. The CDR3 is 17 residues long. Germline lookup yields CDR1 SGHRS and CDR2 YFSETQ. The trim removed 0 bases at V and 6 bases at J, leaving 9 bases unmatched. The CDR3, as DNA: TGCGCCAGCAGCTTGGAGGGGGCCTACTCATCTAATTCACCCCTCCACTTT. It specifies CASSLEGAYSSNSPLHF. Together with reference TRBV5-1 and TRBJ1-6, the CDR3 gives the full variable domain: KAGVTQTPRYLIKTRGQQVTLSCSPISGHRSVSWYQQTPGQGLQFLFEYFSETQRNKGNFPGRFSGRQFSNSRSEMNVSTLELGDSALYLCASSLEGAYSSNSPLHFGNGTRLTVT.

The chain recombines TRBV19 with TRBJ1-4; D gene uncertain. Germline V lookup: CDR1 LNHDA, CDR2 SQIVND (reference sequence). V lost 9 bases to trimming and J lost 0 bases, with 14 bases between them. The CDR3 is 15 residues long. Here the CDR3 reads CASFTGRATNEKLFF. DNA for the CDR3: TGTGCCAGCTTTACCGGCCGGGCAACTAATGAAAAACTGTTTTTT. Full variable domain (remainder filled in from reference TRBV19 and TRBJ1-4): DGGITQSPKYLFRKEGQNVTLSCEQNLNHDAMYWYRQDPGQGLRLIYYSQIVNDFQKGDIAEGYSVSREKKESFPLTVTSAQKNPTAFYLCASFTGRATNEKLFFGSGTQLSVL.

The count of this clone is one. The chain is built from TRBV7-9 and TRBJ2-2; D is uncertain. Trimming cost V 3 bases and J 7 bases, with 6 bases left between them. The CDR3 is made up of 12 amino acids. Per the germline V gene, CDR1 is SEHNR and CDR2 is FQNEAQ (reference sequence). CDR3 coding DNA: TGTGCCAGCAGCTTTTTTCTCGGGGAGCTGTTTTTT. Translating it yields CASSFFLGELFF.

The chain links TRBV3-1 (or the pseudogene TRBV3-2) to TRBJ2-7; a possible D gene is TRBD1 (5 bases). V shed 1 base and J shed 7 bases, with 14 bases lying between them. The CDR3 spans 14 residues. The germline V gene has CDR1 LGHDT and CDR2 YNNKEL (reference sequence). The chain's CDR3 is CASSQVGPSGEQYF. The DNA for the CDR3 is TGTGCCAGCAGCCAAGTGGGGCCGTCCGGGGAGCAGTACTTC.

J is TRBJ1-6 and V is TRBV6-5, with TRBD1 matching over 7 bases. The V gene end was trimmed by 5 bases and the J gene end by 3 bases; junction bases not matched to a gene: 4. Looked up from germline, CDR1 is MNHEY and CDR2 is SVGAGI. There are 15 residues in the CDR3. CDR3 loop: CASSTGALYNSPLHF. The CDR3, as DNA: TGTGCCAGCAGTACAGGGGCCCTCTATAATTCACCCCTCCACTTT.

V gene TRBV2 combines with J gene TRBJ1-1; a possible D gene is TRBD1 (5 bases). V was shortened by 6 bases and J by 1 base, with 12 bases between the two germline ends. The CDR3 consists of 14 residues. CDR1 SNHLY and CDR2 FYNNEI come from the germline V gene. The CDR3 nucleotides are TGTGCCAGCAGCTTTAGCCAGGGGAACACTGAAGCTTTCTTT. It translates to CASSFSQGNTEAFF.

The chain carries TRBV6-5 and TRBJ1-1; D possibly corresponds to TRBD1 (6 bases). V was trimmed by 2 bases and J by 1 base, leaving 8 bases between them. Looked up from germline, CDR1 is MNHEY and CDR2 is SVGAGI. The CDR3 loop spans 14 amino acids. The CDR3 nucleotides are TGTGCCAGCAGTTACGGGACACCGAACACTGAAGCTTTCTTT. It specifies CASSYGTPNTEAFF.

V gene TRBV10-3 combines with J gene TRBJ1-3; tentative D call: TRBD1 (6 bases). The germline V and J ends were trimmed by 9 bases and 2 bases, with 8 bases remaining between them. The CDR3 consists of 12 residues. Germline V lookup: CDR1 ENHRY, CDR2 SYGVKD. As DNA, the CDR3 is TGTGCCATACAGGGCCCTGGAAACACCATATATTTT. The encoded protein is CAIQGPGNTIYF.

The gene calls are TRBV19 and TRBJ2-1; 8 nucleotides agree with TRBD1. V was pared by 6 bases and J by 9 bases, with 16 bases of the junction left unmatched. Germline CDR1 is LNHDA and CDR2 is SQIVND (reference sequence). The CDR3 runs 16 residues. This chain's CDR3 is CASSTYGQGRKIEQFF. The CDR3 DNA reads TGTGCCAGTAGCACATACGGACAGGGCCGTAAAATTGAGCAGTTCTTC.

The chain couples TRBV13 to TRBJ1-3; 7 nucleotides line up with TRBD1. Germline V gene lookup returns CDR1 PRHDT and CDR2 FYEKMQ (reference sequence). V gave up 7 bases and J gave up 0 bases; unmatched junction bases: 12. This CDR3 comprises 17 residues. The chain's CDR3 is CASTPRDRRSSGNTIYF. CDR3 coding DNA: TGTGCCAGCACCCCGCGGGACAGAAGAAGCTCTGGAAACACCATATATTTT.

This clone was observed a single time. The chain couples TRBV30 to TRBJ2-7; no clear D. Germline V CDR1 and CDR2: GTSNPN, SVGIG (reference sequence). The CDR3 loop spans 14 amino acids. Trimming removed 0 bases from V and 0 bases from J, with 9 bases in between. The CDR3 coding sequence is TGTGCCTGGAGTGTCGGAGTCCCCTCCTACGAGCAGTACTTC. This gives the protein CAWSVGVPSYEQYF.

The rearrangement uses TRBV6-2 or TRBV6-3 and TRBJ1-5, with D perhaps TRBD1 (5 bases). This CDR3 spans 13 amino acids. Between the trimmed V and J ends, which lost 0 bases and 9 bases, there was a span of 9 bases. Germline V lookup: CDR1 MNHEY, CDR2 SVGEGT. CDR3 in DNA: TGTGCCAGCAGTTACTCGACAGCCGGGCCCCAGCATTTT. Translating it yields CASSYSTAGPQHF.

The rearrangement links TRBV7-2 to TRBJ1-2, with TRBD1 identical over 9 bases. The CDR3 covers 15 residues. The ends lost 5 bases at V and 0 bases at J; junction bases unmatched: 4. Germline values: CDR1 SGHTA, CDR2 FQGNSA. The CDR3 bases are TGTGCCAGCAGCCTCGGACAGGGGACTAACTATGGCTACACCTTC. It is translated as CASSLGQGTNYGYTF.

The rearrangement joins TRBV7-8 to TRBJ1-2, with D possibly TRBD1 on 5 matching bases. The CDR3 has 15 amino acids. Between the trimmed V and J ends, which lost 0 bases and 6 bases, there was a span of 14 bases. Germline CDR1 reads SGHVS; CDR2 reads FQNEAQ. Written as DNA, the CDR3 is TGTGCCAGCAGCTTAGCTCGTCCAGGGTCAGATGGCTACACCTTC. Its translation is CASSLARPGSDGYTF.

On this clone itself: At one boundary the junction diverges from the germline segment, which might be a read error. CDR3 region: CASSMLLAGGHKDF. The CDR3 region has the DNA TGTGCCAGTAGTATGCTACTAGCGGGGGGGCATAAGGACTTC. J is TRBJ2-5 and V is TRBV19; 13 bases are a match to TRBD2. Germline-derived CDR1 and CDR2 are LNHDA and SQIVND (reference sequence). This CDR3 region has 14 residues.

The chain couples TRBV3-1 (or the pseudogene TRBV3-2) to TRBJ2-1, with a weak D call TRBD2 (5 bases). The V and J ends lost 3 bases and 8 bases respectively, with 17 bases between them. CDR1 LGHDT and CDR2 YNNKEL come from the germline V gene (reference sequence). The CDR3 length is 15 residues. CDR3 residues: CASSHSSRGGYEQFF. The CDR3 DNA reads TGTGCCAGCAGCCATTCTTCCCGAGGAGGATATGAGCAGTTCTTC.

This chain connects TRBV6-5 to TRBJ1-6, with 7 nucleotides matching TRBD1. The germline V gene encodes CDR1 MNHEY and CDR2 SVGAGI. The CDR3 is made up of 12 amino acids. Trimming at V came to 6 bases and at J to 14 bases, leaving 7 bases not matched to a gene. The chain's CDR3 is CASRDRRGALHF. The CDR3, as DNA: TGTGCCAGCAGGGACAGGAGAGGGGCCCTCCACTTT.

This clone came up once. The chain is built from TRBV6-2 or TRBV6-3 and TRBJ2-1, with 8 nucleotides matching TRBD2. Trimming removed 0 bases from V and 2 bases from J; junction bases left unmatched: 12. The germline V gene encodes CDR1 MNHEY and CDR2 SVGEGT. The CDR3 sequence is 19 residues long. The CDR3 protein is CASSYSTPYYGGAYNEQFF. CDR3 bases: TGTGCCAGCAGTTACTCGACCCCCTATTACGGGGGGGCCTACAATGAGCAGTTCTTC.

J is TRBJ2-1 and V is TRBV5-3; 8 nucleotides line up with TRBD1. TRBV5-3 belongs to the ORF category, with a function that is uncertain. The CDR3 contains 17 residues. J was trimmed by 0 bases and V by 4 bases; bases with no gene match: 9. The CDR3: CARSPRTGSVSYNEQFF. The DNA for the CDR3 is TGTGCCAGAAGCCCGAGGACAGGGTCCGTCTCCTACAATGAGCAGTTCTTC.

V and J are TRBV6-2 or TRBV6-3 and TRBJ2-3; 13 bases match TRBD2. Germline-derived CDR1 and CDR2 are MNHEY and SVGEGT. The CDR3 covers 16 residues. V trimming: 5 bases; J trimming: 4 bases; junction bases outside the gene matches: 6. The CDR3 DNA is TGTGCCAGCAGTCTTCGACTAGCGGGGGGTTCAGATACGCAGTATTTT. Translating it yields CASSLRLAGGSDTQYF.

This clone has only one observation. The chain recombines TRBV6-2 or TRBV6-3 with TRBJ2-2; 7 bases line up with TRBD1. CDR3 length: 17 amino acids. The ends lost 3 bases at V and 0 bases at J; junction bases unmatched: 7. Germline-derived CDR1 and CDR2 are MNHEY and SVGEGT. The CDR3 DNA is TGTGCCAGCAGTTATCGCAGACAGGGATCGAACACCGGGGAGCTGTTTTTT. It is translated as CASSYRRQGSNTGELFF.

The genes are TRBV7-9 and TRBJ1-1; maybe TRBD1 (5 bases). The CDR3 length is 14 residues. Germline-derived CDR1 and CDR2 are SEHNR and FQNEAQ (reference sequence). Trimming pared 10 bases from V and 7 bases from J, leaving 22 bases between. The CDR3: CAIKLTGPQGEAFF. In DNA, the CDR3 is TGTGCCATAAAACTGACTGGCCCTCAGGGTGAAGCTTTCTTT.

V and J are TRBV19 and TRBJ2-1; D is perhaps TRBD1 (5 bases). The CDR3 runs to 14 residues. Trimming cost V 1 base and J 3 bases, with 7 bases left between them. Looked up from germline, CDR1 is LNHDA and CDR2 is SQIVND (reference sequence). For the CDR3, the DNA is TGTGCCAGTAGTATAGCCCAGGGCTACAATGAGCAGTTCTTC. The encoded protein is CASSIAQGYNEQFF.

The rearrangement uses TRBV5-8 and TRBJ1-1, with D uncertain. V lost 4 bases and J lost 1, with 11 bases in between. Germline assignment: CDR1 SGHTS and CDR2 YDEGEE. The CDR3 consists of 14 residues. The CDR3 DNA is TGTGCCAGCAGCGCCCCGGGTCGGAACACTGAAGCTTTCTTT. Its protein product is CASSAPGRNTEAFF.

The V gene is TRBV7-9, the J gene TRBJ1-1; D unresolved. The germline V and J ends were trimmed by 5 bases and 2 bases, with 6 bases remaining between them. CDR1 SEHNR and CDR2 FQNEAQ come from the germline V gene (reference sequence). The CDR3 has 12 residues. CDR3 in amino acids: CASSVSNTEAFF. In nucleotides, the CDR3 is TGTGCCAGCAGCGTCTCCAACACTGAAGCTTTCTTT.

This clone turned up a few times. This sequence joins TRBV9 and TRBJ2-3; 11 bases align to TRBD2. The V gene's germline CDR1 is SGDLS and CDR2 YYNGEE. The CDR3 contains 16 residues. Trimming removed 3 bases from V and 2 bases from J; junction bases left unmatched: 5. The CDR3 DNA reads as TGTGCCAGCAGCGCGGGACTAGCGGCAACCACAGATACGCAGTATTTT. Protein product: CASSAGLAATTDTQYF. The full variable domain, its missing parts supplied by reference TRBV9 and TRBJ2-3, is DSGVTQTPKHLITATGQRVTLRCSPRSGDLSVYWYQQSLDQGLQFLIQYYNGEERAKGNILERFSAQQFPDLHSELNLSSLELGDSALYFCASSAGLAATTDTQYFGPGTRLTVL.